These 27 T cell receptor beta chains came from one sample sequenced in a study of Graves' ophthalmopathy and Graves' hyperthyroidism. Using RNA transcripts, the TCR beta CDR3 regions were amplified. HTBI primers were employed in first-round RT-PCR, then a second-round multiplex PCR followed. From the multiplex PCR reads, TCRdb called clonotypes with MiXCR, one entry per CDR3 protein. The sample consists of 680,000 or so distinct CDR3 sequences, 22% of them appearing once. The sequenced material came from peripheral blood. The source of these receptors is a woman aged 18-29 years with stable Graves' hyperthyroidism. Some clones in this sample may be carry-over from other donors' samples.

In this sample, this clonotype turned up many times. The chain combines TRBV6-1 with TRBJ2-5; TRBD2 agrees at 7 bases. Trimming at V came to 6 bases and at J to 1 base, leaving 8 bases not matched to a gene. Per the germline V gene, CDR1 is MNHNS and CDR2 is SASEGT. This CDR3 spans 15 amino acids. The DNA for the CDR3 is TGTGCCAGCAGAGCGGGAAAGGCATTCCAAGAGACCCAGTACTTC. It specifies CASRAGKAFQETQYF.

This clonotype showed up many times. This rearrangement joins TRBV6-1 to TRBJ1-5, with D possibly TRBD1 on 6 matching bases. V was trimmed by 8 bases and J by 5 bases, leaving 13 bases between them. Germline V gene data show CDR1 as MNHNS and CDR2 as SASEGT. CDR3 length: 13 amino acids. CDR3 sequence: CASADSLDQPQHF. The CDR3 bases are TGTGCCAGCGCGGACAGCCTAGATCAGCCCCAGCATTTT.

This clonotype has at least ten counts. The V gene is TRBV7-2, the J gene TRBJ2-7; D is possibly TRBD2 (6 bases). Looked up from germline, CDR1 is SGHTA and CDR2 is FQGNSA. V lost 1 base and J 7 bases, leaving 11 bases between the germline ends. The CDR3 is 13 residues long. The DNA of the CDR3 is TGTGCCAGCAGCTTAGGAGAGGGGAGGGAGCAGTACTTC. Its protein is CASSLGEGREQYF.

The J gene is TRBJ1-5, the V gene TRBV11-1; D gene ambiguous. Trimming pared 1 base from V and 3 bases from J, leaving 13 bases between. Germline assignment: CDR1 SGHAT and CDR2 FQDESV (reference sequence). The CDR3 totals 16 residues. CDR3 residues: CASSLGPGGPNQPQHF. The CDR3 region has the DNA TGTGCCAGCAGCTTAGGGCCGGGCGGACCCAATCAGCCCCAGCATTTT.

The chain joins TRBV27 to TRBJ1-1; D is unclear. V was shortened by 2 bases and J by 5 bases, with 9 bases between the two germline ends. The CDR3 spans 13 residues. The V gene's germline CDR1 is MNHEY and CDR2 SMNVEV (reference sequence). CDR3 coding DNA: TGTGCCAGCAGTTTAATTTTTGGGACTGAAGCTTTCTTT. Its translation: CASSLIFGTEAFF.

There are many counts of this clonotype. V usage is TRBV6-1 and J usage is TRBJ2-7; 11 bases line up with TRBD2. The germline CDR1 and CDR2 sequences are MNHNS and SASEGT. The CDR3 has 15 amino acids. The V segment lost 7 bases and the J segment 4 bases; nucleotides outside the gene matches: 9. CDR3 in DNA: TGTGCCAGCACACGGGGGACTAGCGGACAATACGAGCAGTACTTC. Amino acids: CASTRGTSGQYEQYF.

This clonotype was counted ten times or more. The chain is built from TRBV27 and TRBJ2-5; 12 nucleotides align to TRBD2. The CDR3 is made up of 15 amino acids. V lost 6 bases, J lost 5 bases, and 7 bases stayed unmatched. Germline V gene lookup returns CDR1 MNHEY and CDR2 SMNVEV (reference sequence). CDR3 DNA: TGTGCCAGCAGACTAGCGGGAGGCGGGTGGGAGACCCAGTACTTC. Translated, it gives CASRLAGGGWETQYF.

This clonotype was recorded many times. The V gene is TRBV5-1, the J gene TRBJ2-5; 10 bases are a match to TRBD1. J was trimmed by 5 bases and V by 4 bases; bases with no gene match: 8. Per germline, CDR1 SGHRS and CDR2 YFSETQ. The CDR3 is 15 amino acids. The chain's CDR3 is CASSPRQGARETQYF. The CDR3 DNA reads TGCGCCAGCAGCCCCCGACAGGGGGCAAGGGAGACCCAGTACTTC.

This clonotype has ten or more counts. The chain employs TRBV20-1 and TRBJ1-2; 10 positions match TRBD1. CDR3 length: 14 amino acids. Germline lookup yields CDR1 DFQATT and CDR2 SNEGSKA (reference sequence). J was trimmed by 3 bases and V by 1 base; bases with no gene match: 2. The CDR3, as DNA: TGCAGTGCTAGAGTAGGGACAGGGGACTATGGCTACACCTTC. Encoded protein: CSARVGTGDYGYTF.

DNA for the CDR3: TGCGCCAGCGCTGATCGGGACCTGGGCTATGGCTACACCTTC. Amino acids: CASADRDLGYGYTF. This chain links TRBV5-1 with TRBJ1-2; weak D call: TRBD1 (5 bases). Looked up from germline, CDR1 is SGHRS and CDR2 is YFSETQ. This CDR3 spans 14 amino acids. Between the trimmed V and J ends, which lost 7 bases and 4 bases, there was a span of 17 bases.

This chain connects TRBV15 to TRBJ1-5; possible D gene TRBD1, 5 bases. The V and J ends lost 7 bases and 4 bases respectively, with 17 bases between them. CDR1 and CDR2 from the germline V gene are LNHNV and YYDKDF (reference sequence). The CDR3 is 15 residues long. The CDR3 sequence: CATNGADAQNQPQHF. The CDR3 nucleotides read TGTGCCACCAATGGGGCAGACGCCCAGAATCAGCCCCAGCATTTT.

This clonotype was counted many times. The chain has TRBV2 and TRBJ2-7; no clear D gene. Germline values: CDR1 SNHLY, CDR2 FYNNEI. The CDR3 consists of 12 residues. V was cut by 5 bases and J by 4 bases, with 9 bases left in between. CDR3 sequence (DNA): TGTGCCAGCAGTCCCTCCGATTACGAGCAGTACTTC. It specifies CASSPSDYEQYF.

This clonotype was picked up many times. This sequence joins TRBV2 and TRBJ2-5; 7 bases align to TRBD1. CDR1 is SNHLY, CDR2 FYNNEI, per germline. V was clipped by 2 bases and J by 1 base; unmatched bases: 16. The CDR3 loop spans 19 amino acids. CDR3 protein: CASSEPWGSRAGGQETQYF. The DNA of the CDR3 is TGTGCCAGCAGTGAACCGTGGGGATCCAGGGCAGGGGGCCAAGAGACCCAGTACTTC.

The CDR3 region is CASSLNAGHEQYF. The CDR3 nucleotides read TGTGCCAGCAGCTTAAATGCGGGGCACGAGCAGTACTTC. The chain couples TRBV11-2 to TRBJ2-7, with TRBD2 as a possible D gene (6 bases). Trimming cost V 2 bases and J 5 bases, with 10 bases left between them. CDR1 SGHAT and CDR2 FQNNGV come from the germline V gene. This CDR3 is 13 amino acids long.

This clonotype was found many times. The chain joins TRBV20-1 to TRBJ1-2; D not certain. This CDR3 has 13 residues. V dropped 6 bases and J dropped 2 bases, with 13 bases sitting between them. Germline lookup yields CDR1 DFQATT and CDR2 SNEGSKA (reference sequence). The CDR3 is CSAQPRINYGYTF. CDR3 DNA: TGCAGTGCGCAGCCTCGGATAAACTATGGCTACACCTTC.

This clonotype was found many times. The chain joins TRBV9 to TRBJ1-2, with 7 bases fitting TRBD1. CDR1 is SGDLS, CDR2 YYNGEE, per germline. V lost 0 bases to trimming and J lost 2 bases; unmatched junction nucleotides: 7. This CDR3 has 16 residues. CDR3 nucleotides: TGTGCCAGCAGCGTAGAGGCGAGACAGGGCAACTATGGCTACACCTTC. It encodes CASSVEARQGNYGYTF. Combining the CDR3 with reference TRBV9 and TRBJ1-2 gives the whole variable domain DSGVTQTPKHLITATGQRVTLRCSPRSGDLSVYWYQQSLDQGLQFLIQYYNGEERAKGNILERFSAQQFPDLHSELNLSSLELGDSALYFCASSVEARQGNYGYTFGSGTRLTVV.

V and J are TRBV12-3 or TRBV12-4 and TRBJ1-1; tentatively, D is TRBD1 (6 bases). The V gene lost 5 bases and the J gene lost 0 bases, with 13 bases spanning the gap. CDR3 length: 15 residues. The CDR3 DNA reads TGTGCCAGCAGTCCGCCGGGGGACATGAACACTGAAGCTTTCTTT. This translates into CASSPPGDMNTEAFF.

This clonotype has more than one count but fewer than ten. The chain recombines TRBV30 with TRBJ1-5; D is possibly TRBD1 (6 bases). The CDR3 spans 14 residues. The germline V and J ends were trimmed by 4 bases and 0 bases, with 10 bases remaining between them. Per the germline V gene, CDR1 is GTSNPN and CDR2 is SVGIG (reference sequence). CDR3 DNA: TGTGCCTGGAACCGGGACATTAGCAATCAGCCCCAGCATTTT. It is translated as CAWNRDISNQPQHF.

The CDR3 is CSARKQGRVTEAFF. The CDR3, as DNA: TGCAGTGCTAGAAAACAGGGCCGGGTCACTGAAGCTTTCTTT. This chain uses TRBV20-1 with TRBJ1-1; possible D gene TRBD1, 6 bases. The CDR3 covers 14 residues. V was clipped by 2 bases and J by 4 bases, with 14 bases between them. Germline lookup yields CDR1 DFQATT and CDR2 SNEGSKA (reference sequence).

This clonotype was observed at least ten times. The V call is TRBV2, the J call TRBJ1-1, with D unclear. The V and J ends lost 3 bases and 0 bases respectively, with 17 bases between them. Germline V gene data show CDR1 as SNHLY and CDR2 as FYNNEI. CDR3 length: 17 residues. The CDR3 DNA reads TGTGCCAGCAGTGAGGTCCGCTACTTTGGGCTGAACACTGAAGCTTTCTTT. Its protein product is CASSEVRYFGLNTEAFF. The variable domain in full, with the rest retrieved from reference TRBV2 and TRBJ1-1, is EPEVTQTPSHQVTQMGQEVILRCVPISNHLYFYWYRQILGQKVEFLVSFYNNEISEKSEIFDDQFSVERPDGSNFTLKIRSTKLEDSAMYFCASSEVRYFGLNTEAFFGQGTRLTVV.

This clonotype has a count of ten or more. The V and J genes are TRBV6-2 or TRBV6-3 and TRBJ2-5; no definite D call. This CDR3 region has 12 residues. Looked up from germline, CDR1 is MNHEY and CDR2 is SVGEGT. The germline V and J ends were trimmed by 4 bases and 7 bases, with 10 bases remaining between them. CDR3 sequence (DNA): TGTGCCAGCAGTTCACTTACATTGACCCAGTACTTC. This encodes CASSSLTLTQYF.

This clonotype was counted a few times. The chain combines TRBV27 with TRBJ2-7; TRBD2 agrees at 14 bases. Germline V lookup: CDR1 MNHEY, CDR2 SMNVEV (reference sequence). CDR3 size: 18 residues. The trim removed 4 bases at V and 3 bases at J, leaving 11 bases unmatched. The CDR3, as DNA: TGTGCCAGCAGTTCCGGACTAGCGGGGGGTGAACCTTTCTACGAGCAGTACTTC. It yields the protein CASSSGLAGGEPFYEQYF.

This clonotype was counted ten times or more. The CDR3 protein is CSASYGTGVSYEQYF. CDR3 in DNA: TGCAGTGCTAGTTACGGGACAGGAGTTTCCTACGAGCAGTACTTC. The chain employs TRBV20-1 and TRBJ2-7; TRBD1 aligns across 8 bases. The length of the CDR3 is 15 residues. V lost 3 bases to trimming and J lost 1 base; unmatched junction nucleotides: 8. From germline, CDR1 is DFQATT and CDR2 SNEGSKA (reference sequence).

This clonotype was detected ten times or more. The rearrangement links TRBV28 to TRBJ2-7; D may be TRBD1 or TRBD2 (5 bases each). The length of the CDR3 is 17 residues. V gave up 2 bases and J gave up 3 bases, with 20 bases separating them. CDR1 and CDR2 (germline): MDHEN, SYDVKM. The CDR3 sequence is CASSLAASPRGHYEQYF. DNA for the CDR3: TGTGCCAGCAGTTTAGCCGCCTCTCCCCGGGGCCACTACGAGCAGTACTTC.

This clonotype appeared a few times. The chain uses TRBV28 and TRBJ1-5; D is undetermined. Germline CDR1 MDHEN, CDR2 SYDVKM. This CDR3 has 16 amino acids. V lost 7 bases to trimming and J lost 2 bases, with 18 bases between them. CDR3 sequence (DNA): TGTGCCAGCACCCTTCAACACGGCCTTCGCAATCAGCCCCAGCATTTT. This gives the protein CASTLQHGLRNQPQHF. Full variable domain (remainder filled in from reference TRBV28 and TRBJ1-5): DVKVTQSSRYLVKRTGEKVFLECVQDMDHENMFWYRQDPGLGLRLIYFSYDVKMKEKGDIPEGYSVSREKKERFSLILESASTNQTSMYLCASTLQHGLRNQPQHFGDGTRLSIL.

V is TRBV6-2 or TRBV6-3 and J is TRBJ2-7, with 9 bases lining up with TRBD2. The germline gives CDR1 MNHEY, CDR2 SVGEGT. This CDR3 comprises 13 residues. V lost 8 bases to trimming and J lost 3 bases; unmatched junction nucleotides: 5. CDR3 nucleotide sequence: TGTGCCAGCCGACTAGCGGAGATCTACGAGCAGTACTTC. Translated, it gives CASRLAEIYEQYF.

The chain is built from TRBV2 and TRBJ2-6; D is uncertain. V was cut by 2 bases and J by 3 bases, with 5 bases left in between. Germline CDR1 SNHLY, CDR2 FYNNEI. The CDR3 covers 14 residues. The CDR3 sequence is CASSEIFGANVLTF. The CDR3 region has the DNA TGTGCCAGCAGTGAAATTTTTGGGGCCAACGTCCTGACTTTC.